Following are 19 T cell receptor beta chains from one sample sequenced in a study of blood T cell repertoires in COVID-19 (dated by TCRdb to between 2020 and 2021). Libraries were built with the immunoSEQ multiplex PCR assay. Drawn from immuneACCESS, this table holds only the in-frame rearrangements with V and J called that TCRdb kept. Clones are partly lost; checked studies trace under half to an unresolved V gene and leave the rest unexplained. This sample holds about 220,000 clones; roughly 85% were observed only once. The leading ten clones occupy about 2.4% of the sample. The sample comprised peripheral blood. These receptors were collected from an older woman with COVID-19, enrolled during active disease.

V usage is TRBV6-2 or TRBV6-3 and J usage is TRBJ2-7, with 11 bases fitting TRBD1. Trimming at V came to 2 bases and at J to 3 bases, leaving 6 bases not matched to a gene. The CDR3 length is 16 residues. Germline V lookup: CDR1 MNHEY, CDR2 SVGEGT. The CDR3 spells CASSYAPGQGDYEQYF. CDR3 in DNA: TGTGCCAGCAGTTACGCCCCGGGACAGGGGGACTACGAGCAGTACTTC.

V usage is TRBV7-9 and J usage is TRBJ1-2, with 8 positions matching TRBD1. From germline, CDR1 is SEHNR and CDR2 FQNEAQ (reference sequence). Trimming at V came to 3 bases and at J to 3 bases, leaving 6 bases not matched to a gene. The CDR3 extends over 15 amino acids. Written as DNA, the CDR3 is TGTGCCAGCAGCTTTCAGGGGGCGCCTTACTATGGCTACACCTTC. Residues: CASSFQGAPYYGYTF. The whole variable domain, filled in from reference TRBV7-9 and TRBJ1-2, reads DTGVSQNPRHKITKRGQNVTFRCDPISEHNRLYWYRQTLGQGPEFLTYFQNEAQLEKSRLLSDRFSAERPKGSFSTLEIQRTEQGDSAMYLCASSFQGAPYYGYTFGSGTRLTVV.

CDR3 loop: CASSSPGGRYEQYF. The CDR3 coding sequence is TGTGCCAGCAGCTCCCCGGGCGGGAGGTACGAGCAGTACTTC. V usage is TRBV11-2 and J usage is TRBJ2-7, with 8 bases aligning to TRBD2. V lost 4 bases, J lost 4 bases, and 6 bases stayed unmatched. Germline V gives CDR1 SGHAT, CDR2 FQNNGV. There are 14 residues in the CDR3.

This clone has just a few counts. The V and J genes are TRBV5-1 and TRBJ1-1; 7 nucleotides align to TRBD1. From germline, CDR1 is SGHRS and CDR2 YFSETQ. The CDR3 runs to 14 residues. The V segment lost 4 bases and the J segment 4 bases; nucleotides outside the gene matches: 7. CDR3 sequence: CASSIDRVRTEAFF. The CDR3 coding sequence is TGCGCCAGCAGCATCGACAGGGTCCGCACTGAAGCTTTCTTT.

The chain couples TRBV19 to TRBJ1-1; no definite D call. CDR1 is LNHDA and CDR2 is SQIVND in the germline V gene (reference sequence). This CDR3 region has 15 residues. V lost 2 bases, J lost 4 bases, and 14 bases lay in between. The CDR3 nucleotides are TGTGCCAGTAGTATACCCCCCGGATCGGGCACTGAAGCTTTCTTT. Encoded protein: CASSIPPGSGTEAFF.

V usage is TRBV11-2 and J usage is TRBJ2-1; no clear D gene. The CDR3 totals 17 residues. Germline CDR1 and CDR2: SGHAT and FQNNGV. V gave up 5 bases and J gave up 6 bases, with 23 bases separating them. The CDR3 DNA sequence: TGTGCCAGCAGCCCCACGGCACCGAATTCGGGTGGCAATGAGCAGTTCTTC. It specifies CASSPTAPNSGGNEQFF.

This clone has only one observation. The rearrangement joins TRBV10-3 to TRBJ2-2; maybe TRBD1 (5 bases). With 7 bases removed from V and 5 bases from J, the gap between germline ends came to 11 bases. The CDR3 spans 13 residues. Germline V CDR1 and CDR2: ENHRY, SYGVKD. CDR3 sequence reads: CAITRARTGELFF. The CDR3 coding sequence is TGTGCCATCACCAGGGCTAGGACCGGGGAGCTGTTTTTT.

The chain joins TRBV7-2 to TRBJ1-2; 7 bases agree with TRBD1. Germline V gene data show CDR1 as SGHTA and CDR2 as FQGNSA. The CDR3 covers 15 residues. J lost 5 bases, V lost 1 base, and 7 bases had no gene match. CDR3 nucleotides: TGTGCCAGCAGCTTAGTAGGGACAGAGGCGTATGGCTACACCTTC. Protein: CASSLVGTEAYGYTF.

The chain combines TRBV4-3 with TRBJ2-1; D is perhaps TRBD1 (7 bases). Germline CDR1 is LGHNA and CDR2 is YSLEER. The germline V and J ends were trimmed by 3 bases and 6 bases, with 15 bases remaining between them. The CDR3 is 15 residues long. The CDR3 here is CASSHDSRGANEQFF. The CDR3 nucleotides read TGCGCCAGCAGCCACGACTCCAGGGGGGCCAATGAGCAGTTCTTC.

The CDR3 coding sequence is TGTGCCAGTAGTCCCCGGACAGGGCCCTATGGCTACACCTTC. This encodes CASSPRTGPYGYTF. The rearrangement uses TRBV19 and TRBJ1-2; 8 bases are shared with TRBD1. The V gene end was trimmed by 5 bases and the J gene end by 4 bases; junction bases not matched to a gene: 6. The germline CDR1 and CDR2 sequences are LNHDA and SQIVND (reference sequence). The CDR3 contains 14 residues.

The chain uses TRBV5-6 and TRBJ2-7; the D gene is possibly TRBD1 (5 bases). Germline V gene data show CDR1 as SGHDT and CDR2 as YYEEEE. V lost 4 bases and J lost 2, with 13 bases in between. The CDR3 is 14 amino acids. The CDR3 loop is CASSQSLGAYEQYF. The CDR3 bases are TGTGCCAGCAGCCAGTCCCTAGGGGCCTACGAGCAGTACTTC. The full variable domain, its missing parts supplied by reference TRBV5-6 and TRBJ2-7, is DAGVTQSPTHLIKTRGQQVTLRCSPKSGHDTVSWYQQALGQGPQFIFQYYEEEERQRGNFPDRFSGHQFPNYSSELNVNALLLGDSALYLCASSQSLGAYEQYFGPGTRLTVT.

CDR3 in amino acids: CASSPPRRRGDTEAFF. The CDR3 DNA is TGTGCCAGCAGCCCTCCGAGACGCAGGGGAGACACTGAAGCTTTCTTT. The chain joins TRBV7-8 to TRBJ1-1, with D perhaps TRBD1 (6 bases). Between the trimmed V and J ends, which lost 5 bases and 3 bases, there was a span of 19 bases. From germline, CDR1 is SGHVS and CDR2 FQNEAQ. This CDR3 is 16 amino acids long.

V gene TRBV11-2 combines with J gene TRBJ2-2; D is perhaps TRBD1 (5 bases). Trimming took off 3 bases at V and 6 bases at J, with 8 bases between the two ends. This CDR3 has 13 residues. Per germline, CDR1 SGHAT and CDR2 FQNNGV. The DNA for the CDR3 is TGTGCCAGCAGCTTTAGCAGGGCCGGGGAGCTGTTTTTT. This codes for CASSFSRAGELFF.

The chain uses TRBV6-2 or TRBV6-3 and TRBJ2-7, with unresolved D. Trimming pared 2 bases from V and 10 bases from J, leaving 12 bases between. The V gene's germline CDR1 is MNHEY and CDR2 SVGEGT. This CDR3 is 12 amino acids long. CDR3 sequence (DNA): TGTGCCAGCAGTTACGAGACCCTAGAACAGTACTTC. Translated: CASSYETLEQYF.

The chain couples TRBV2 to TRBJ1-1; 8 positions match TRBD1. From germline, CDR1 is SNHLY and CDR2 FYNNEI. CDR3 length: 14 residues. Trimming cost V 4 bases and J 4 bases; bases outside gene matches: 5. CDR3 DNA: TGTGCCAGCAGTGCCAGACAGGGGAGCACTGAAGCTTTCTTT. Translated, it gives CASSARQGSTEAFF.

The chain joins TRBV7-6 to TRBJ2-5; 12 bases are shared with TRBD2. J gave up 5 bases and V 3 bases, and 13 bases lay outside the gene matches. CDR1 SGHVS and CDR2 FNYEAQ come from the germline V gene. This CDR3 region has 18 residues. The CDR3 DNA reads TGTGCCAGCAGCTTTGGTCAGACTAGCGGGAGTTTACGGGAGACCCAGTACTTC. Protein product: CASSFGQTSGSLRETQYF.

This chain connects TRBV7-6 to TRBJ2-5; 9 bases are a match to TRBD2. The CDR3 is made up of 17 amino acids. V gave up 0 bases and J gave up 1 base; unmatched junction bases: 6. Germline V gene data show CDR1 as SGHVS and CDR2 as FNYEAQ. The CDR3 protein is CASSLASSGGFQETQYF. In nucleotides, the CDR3 is TGTGCCAGCAGCTTAGCGTCGAGCGGGGGGTTCCAAGAGACCCAGTACTTC. Full variable domain (remainder filled in from reference TRBV7-6 and TRBJ2-5): GAGVSQSPRYKVTKRGQDVALRCDPISGHVSLYWYRQALGQGPEFLTYFNYEAQQDKSGLPNDRFSAERPEGSISTLTIQRTEQRDSAMYRCASSLASSGGFQETQYFGPGTRLLVL.

In its sample, this clone was seen once. The gene calls are TRBV6-5 and TRBJ2-7; 10 bases map to TRBD2. CDR3 size: 14 residues. CDR1 MNHEY and CDR2 SVGAGI come from the germline V gene. After removal of 7 bases from V and 1 base from J, the junction contained 4 bases not matched to a gene. CDR3 coding DNA: TGTGCCAGCAAACCGGGACTAGCGTCCTACGAGCAGTACTTC. Translation: CASKPGLASYEQYF.

The V and J genes are TRBV5-4 and TRBJ2-1, with a tentative D call TRBD2 (6 bases). The V and J ends lost 4 bases and 4 bases respectively, with 15 bases between them. The CDR3 runs 15 residues. Germline values: CDR1 SGHNT, CDR2 YYREEE (reference sequence). The CDR3 DNA follows: TGTGCCAGCAGCCCAGCCGGGAGACCATACAATGAGCAGTTCTTC. Translating it yields CASSPAGRPYNEQFF.